The T cell receptor (beta chain) under discussion was sequenced for a study of blood T cells in healthy people across ages. Through a sample-barcoded 5' primer and a J-beta primer mix, a second PCR was run for roughly 6 to 12 cycles. TCRdb recomputed calls from the 5' RACE reads with MiXCR, one row per CDR3 protein. Seen here are 710,000 or so distinct CDR3 sequences, 32% observed once, and the top ten hold 15% to 17%. The CDR3 length is 14 residues. V lost 6 bases and J 1 base, leaving 13 bases between the germline ends. Germline CDR1 and CDR2: SEHNR and FQNEAQ (reference sequence). The source material was blood. V and J are TRBV7-9 and TRBJ2-7; no firm D call. The receptor comes from a woman at least 80 years old in good health. The CDR3: CASSGIGSSYEQYF. CDR3 DNA sequence: TGTGCCAGCAGTGGTATAGGGTCTTCCTACGAGCAGTACTTC.